The clone carrying this T cell receptor (beta chain) was seen repeatedly, ten times or more. Antigen unknown. These data come from a study of early T cells in non-severe SARS-CoV-2 infection. As for the study in general: Bulk RNA from unsorted whole blood was sequenced; chains were unpaired. Whole-study findings and limits: In VDJdb matching, anti-spike CD8 responses were favored while private and CD4 specificities went missing.

This CDR3 comprises 16 residues. Germline CDR1 reads MNHEY; CDR2 reads SVGEGT. With 6 bases removed from V and 3 bases from J, the gap between germline ends came to 20 bases. Separate cDNA molecules each had unique molecular identifiers attached to them. From the 5' RACE reads, TCRdb called clonotypes with MiXCR, one entry per CDR3 protein. In the table there are 55,000 to 75,000 distinct CDR3 sequences, about 9% of which are singletons. This chain links TRBV6-2 or TRBV6-3 with TRBJ1-1; D possibly corresponds to TRBD1 (5 bases). This specimen was whole blood, taken at baseline. The clonotype comes from an adult who was a healthcare worker with PCR-confirmed SARS-CoV-2 infection or an uninfected control (not recorded which). The CDR3 DNA reads TGTGCCAGCAGCCCTAGGGGTTCGGCGAGGGACACTGAAGCTTTCTTT. Residues: CASSPRGSARDTEAFF.